Shown below are 3 T cell receptor beta chains from a single sample sequenced in a study of early T cells in non-severe SARS-CoV-2 infection. TCRdb called the 5' RACE reads again in MiXCR, with one record for every CDR3 protein. Here the sample spans 80,000 or so distinct CDR3 sequences, over 13% being singletons. Sequenced input: whole blood. Source of these receptors: an adult who was a healthcare worker with PCR-confirmed SARS-CoV-2 infection or an uninfected control (not recorded which).

This clonotype was detected many times. The chain employs TRBV30 and TRBJ1-6, with D maybe TRBD1 (6 bases). Germline assignment: CDR1 GTSNPN and CDR2 SVGIG (reference sequence). V lost 3 bases and J 5 bases, leaving 23 bases between the germline ends. The CDR3 has 18 amino acids. The CDR3 DNA is TGTGCCTGGAGCCAGGGAGGGGGTTGGGCTTCAAATAATTCACCCCTCCACTTT. Residues: CAWSQGGGWASNNSPLHF.

This clonotype was counted at least ten times. The gene calls are TRBV7-2 and TRBJ1-2; D not resolved. Germline CDR1 SGHTA, CDR2 FQGNSA. The CDR3 loop spans 13 amino acids. V was cut by 3 bases and J by 4 bases, with 9 bases left in between. The CDR3 loop is CASSFVSLYGYTF. CDR3 nucleotide sequence: TGTGCCAGCAGCTTCGTGTCGCTCTATGGCTACACCTTC.

The rearrangement uses TRBV4-2 and TRBJ2-7; 10 bases line up with TRBD2. In germline, CDR1 is LGHNA, CDR2 YNFKEQ. V gave up 8 bases and J gave up 0 bases; unmatched junction bases: 4. CDR3 length: 14 residues. CDR3 sequence reads: CASGSGGSSYEQYF. The CDR3 DNA sequence: TGTGCCAGCGGTAGCGGGGGGAGCTCCTACGAGCAGTACTTC.